Below are 2 T cell receptor beta chains sequenced from a single sample in a study of T-cell reconstitution after alpha-beta-depleted transplantation in children. Unique molecular identifiers were incorporated during preparation of the TCRbeta library. TCRdb reprocessed the PCR reads with MiXCR, giving one entry per CDR3 protein. The data contain 450,000 to 600,000 distinct CDR3 sequences, about 10% of them singletons. Sequences were derived from PBMCs, sampled before TCRalphabeta/CD19-depleted stem cell transplant. These receptors were taken from a child aged 2 to 15 with inherited bone marrow failure, due to receive a stem cell transplant.

This sequence joins TRBV19 and TRBJ1-1, with unresolved D. Trimming took 7 bases from V and 1 from J, leaving 7 bases between them. The germline V gene has CDR1 LNHDA and CDR2 SQIVND (reference sequence). The CDR3 has 12 residues. The CDR3, as DNA: TGTGCCAGTACGAAGGGGAACACTGAAGCTTTCTTT. Its translation: CASTKGNTEAFF.

This clonotype was seen many times. V usage is TRBV28 and J usage is TRBJ2-5; 12 bases are shared with TRBD2. V lost 3 bases and J lost 4; bases outside the gene matches: 15. Germline assignment: CDR1 MDHEN and CDR2 SYDVKM. This CDR3 has 19 amino acids. CDR3: CASSFDLAGGPGVRETQYF. The CDR3 coding sequence is TGTGCCAGCAGTTTCGACCTAGCGGGAGGGCCGGGGGTGCGAGAGACCCAGTACTTC.